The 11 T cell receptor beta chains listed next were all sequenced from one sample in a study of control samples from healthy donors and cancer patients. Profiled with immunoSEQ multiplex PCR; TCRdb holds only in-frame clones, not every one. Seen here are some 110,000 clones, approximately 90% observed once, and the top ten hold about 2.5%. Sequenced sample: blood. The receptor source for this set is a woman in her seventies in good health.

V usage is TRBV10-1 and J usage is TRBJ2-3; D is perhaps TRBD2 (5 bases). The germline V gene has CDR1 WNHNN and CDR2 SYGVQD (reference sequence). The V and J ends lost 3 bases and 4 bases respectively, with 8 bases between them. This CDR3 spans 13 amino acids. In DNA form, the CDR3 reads TGCGCCAGCAGTGAAGCTAGCTCAGATACGCAGTATTTT. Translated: CASSEASSDTQYF.

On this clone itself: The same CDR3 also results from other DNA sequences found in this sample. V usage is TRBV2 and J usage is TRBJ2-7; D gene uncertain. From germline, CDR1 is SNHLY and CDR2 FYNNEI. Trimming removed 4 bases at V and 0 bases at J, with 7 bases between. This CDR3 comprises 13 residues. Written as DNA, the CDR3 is TGTGCCAGCAGTGTTGGTACCTCCTACGAGCAGTACTTC. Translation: CASSVGTSYEQYF. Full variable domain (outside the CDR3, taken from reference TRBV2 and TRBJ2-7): EPEVTQTPSHQVTQMGQEVILRCVPISNHLYFYWYRQILGQKVEFLVSFYNNEISEKSEIFDDQFSVERPDGSNFTLKIRSTKLEDSAMYFCASSVGTSYEQYFGPGTRLTVT.

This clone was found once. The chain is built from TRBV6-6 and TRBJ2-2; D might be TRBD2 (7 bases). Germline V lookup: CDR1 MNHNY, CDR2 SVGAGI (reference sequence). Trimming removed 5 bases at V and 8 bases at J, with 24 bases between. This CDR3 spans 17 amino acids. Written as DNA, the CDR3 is TGTGCCAGCAGTCCCGAATGGGGGGGGGCCGGAAATGGGGAGCTGTTTTTT. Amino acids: CASSPEWGGAGNGELFF.

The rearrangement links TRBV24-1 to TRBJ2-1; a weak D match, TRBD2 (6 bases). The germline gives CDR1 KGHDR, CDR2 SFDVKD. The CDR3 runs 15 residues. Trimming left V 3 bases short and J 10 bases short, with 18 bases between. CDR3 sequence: CATSDPGTGNGEQFF. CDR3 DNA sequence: TGTGCCACCAGTGATCCCGGGACTGGGAATGGGGAGCAGTTCTTC.

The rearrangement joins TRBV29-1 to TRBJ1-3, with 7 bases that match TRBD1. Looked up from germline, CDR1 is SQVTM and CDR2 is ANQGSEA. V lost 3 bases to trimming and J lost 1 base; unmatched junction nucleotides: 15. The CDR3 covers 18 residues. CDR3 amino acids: CSVDRGGSAQTSGNTIYF. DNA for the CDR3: TGCAGCGTTGACAGGGGGGGGTCCGCTCAAACTTCTGGAAACACCATATATTTT.

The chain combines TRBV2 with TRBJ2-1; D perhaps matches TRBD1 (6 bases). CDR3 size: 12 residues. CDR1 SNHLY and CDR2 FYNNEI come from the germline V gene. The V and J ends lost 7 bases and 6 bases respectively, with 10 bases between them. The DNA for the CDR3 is TGTGCCAGCACGGGACAAATCAATGAGCAGTTCTTC. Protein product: CASTGQINEQFF.

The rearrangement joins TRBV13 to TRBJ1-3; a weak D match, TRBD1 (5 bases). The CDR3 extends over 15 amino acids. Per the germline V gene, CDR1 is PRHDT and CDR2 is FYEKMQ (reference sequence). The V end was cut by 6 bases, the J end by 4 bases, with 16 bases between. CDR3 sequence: CASSLLDTVGNTIYF. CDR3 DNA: TGTGCCAGCAGTCTCTTGGACACGGTGGGAAACACCATATATTTT. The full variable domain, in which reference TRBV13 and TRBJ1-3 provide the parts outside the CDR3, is AAGVIQSPRHLIKEKRETATLKCYPIPRHDTVYWYQQGPGQDPQFLISFYEKMQSDKGSIPDRFSAQQFSDYHSELNMSSLELGDSALYFCASSLLDTVGNTIYFGEGSWLTVV.

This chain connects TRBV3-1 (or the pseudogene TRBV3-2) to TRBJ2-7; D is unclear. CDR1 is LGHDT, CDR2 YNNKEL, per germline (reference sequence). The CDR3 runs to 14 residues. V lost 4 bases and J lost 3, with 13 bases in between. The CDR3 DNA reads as TGTGCCAGCAGCCTTACGACCGGGCACTACGAGCAGTACTTC. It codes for CASSLTTGHYEQYF.

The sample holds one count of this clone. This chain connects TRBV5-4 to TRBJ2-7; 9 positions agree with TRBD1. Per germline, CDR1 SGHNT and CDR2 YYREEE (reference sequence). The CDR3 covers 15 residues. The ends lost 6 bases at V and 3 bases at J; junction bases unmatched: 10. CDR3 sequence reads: CASTYGQGNIYEQYF. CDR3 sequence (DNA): TGTGCCAGCACCTACGGACAGGGGAACATCTACGAGCAGTACTTC.

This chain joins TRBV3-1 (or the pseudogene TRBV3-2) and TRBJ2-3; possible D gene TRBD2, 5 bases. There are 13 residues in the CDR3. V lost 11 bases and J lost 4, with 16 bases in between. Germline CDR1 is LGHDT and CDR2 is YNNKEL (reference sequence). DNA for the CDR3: TGTGCCGTGGGTAGCGAAACCCCAGATACGCAGTATTTT. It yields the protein CAVGSETPDTQYF.

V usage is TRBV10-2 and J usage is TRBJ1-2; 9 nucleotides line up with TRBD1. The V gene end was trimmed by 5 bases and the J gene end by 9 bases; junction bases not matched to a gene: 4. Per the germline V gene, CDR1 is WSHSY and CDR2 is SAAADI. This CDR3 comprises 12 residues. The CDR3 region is CASSPGQGRYTF. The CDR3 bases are TGCGCCAGCAGTCCGGGACAGGGACGCTACACCTTC.